A selection of T cell receptor beta chains follows, all from one sample in a study of blood T cells in healthy people across ages. Via MiXCR, TCRdb re-called the 5' RACE reads, giving one row per CDR3 protein. The sample yields about 1.5 million distinct CDR3 sequences, roughly 43% seen once. The sample taken for sequencing was blood. The receptor source for this set is a woman aged 18-29 years in good health. Each CDR3 is given without its conserved first and last residue.

14 | TRBV5-1 | ASSLLRGIDYNEQF
9 | TRBV20-1 | SALGQETQY
14 | TRBV12-3/TRBV12-4 | ASSPRQGRSANEQF
10 | TRBV7-9 | AMTGAAAEQF
10 | TRBV5-5 | ASSFWSAEAF
11 | TRBV5-1 | ASSLLGDNIQY
11 | TRBV3-1 | ASSQLGLHGYT
15 | TRBV27 | ACSLPVTRGPYNEQF
14 | TRBV10-3 | AISESLGARGNEQF
13 | TRBV6-2/TRBV6-3 | ASSPPLDREETQY